These 11 T cell receptor beta chains originate from one sample sequenced in a study of shared clonotypes between healthy human individuals. Repertoires were generated with immunoSEQ multiplex PCR, while TCRdb's copy carries only in-frame clones and drops some. The table lists about 650,000 clones, roughly 95% of them singletons, with over 0.09% in the top ten. Naive-designated CD8 cells lacked CD45RO, were positively enriched for CCR7, and omitted terminally differentiated effector memory CD45RA+ cells. Sequencing input: naive CD8+ T cells sorted from blood. The receptors here all came from a woman in her twenties or thirties in good health.

The rearrangement joins TRBV28 to TRBJ2-3; 7 bases are shared with TRBD2. The trim removed 7 bases at V and 4 bases at J, leaving 8 bases unmatched. Germline values: CDR1 MDHEN, CDR2 SYDVKM. The CDR3 contains 14 residues. CDR3 amino acids: CASTLRGVADTQYF. The CDR3 bases are TGTGCCAGCACTCTCCGGGGGGTCGCAGATACGCAGTATTTT.

Comment on this clone: Other DNA variants within this sample encode the same CDR3. The chain uses TRBV11-2 and TRBJ2-7, with unresolved D. The CDR3 sequence is 13 residues long. Germline assignment: CDR1 SGHAT and CDR2 FQNNGV. The V end was cut by 5 bases, the J end by 0 bases, with 8 bases between. The CDR3 loop reads CASSLGSSYEQYF. CDR3 DNA sequence: TGTGCCAGCAGCCTCGGCAGCTCCTACGAGCAGTACTTC.

The rearrangement links TRBV11-2 to TRBJ1-4; unclear D gene. CDR3 size: 15 residues. V lost 1 base and J 8 bases, leaving 14 bases between the germline ends. Looked up from germline, CDR1 is SGHAT and CDR2 is FQNNGV. CDR3 in amino acids: CASSLGLGLREKLFF. CDR3 nucleotides: TGTGCCAGCAGCTTAGGACTAGGGCTAAGAGAAAAACTGTTTTTT.

This clone was picked up one time. V and J are TRBV18 and TRBJ2-7; D not resolved. In germline, CDR1 is KGHSH, CDR2 LQKENI. V lost 3 bases, J lost 5 bases, and 14 bases lay in between. The CDR3 runs 14 residues. The CDR3 spells CASSPGLDDHEQYF. The CDR3 DNA follows: TGTGCCAGCTCACCGGGATTGGACGACCACGAGCAGTACTTC.

The rearrangement uses TRBV5-6 and TRBJ2-7, with D perhaps matching TRBD1 or TRBD2 (5 bases each). Trimming cost V 1 base and J 0 bases, with 11 bases left between them. This CDR3 has 15 amino acids. Germline V lookup: CDR1 SGHDT, CDR2 YYEEEE. The CDR3 sequence: CASSLFRDPSYEQYF. CDR3 DNA sequence: TGTGCCAGCAGCTTGTTCCGGGACCCCTCCTACGAGCAGTACTTC.

The rearrangement links TRBV14 to TRBJ2-7; D is uncertain. Germline assignment: CDR1 SGHDN and CDR2 FVKESK. The V end lost 3 bases, the J end lost 5 bases, and 14 bases lay between the germline ends. This CDR3 contains 14 residues. The chain's CDR3 is CASSHISRTDEQYF. CDR3 nucleotide sequence: TGTGCCAGCAGCCACATTTCGAGAACCGACGAGCAGTACTTC.

This chain joins TRBV7-9 and TRBJ2-5; either TRBD1 or TRBD2 may supply D (5 bases each). Germline CDR1 is SEHNR and CDR2 is FQNEAQ (reference sequence). The CDR3 contains 15 residues. V gave up 3 bases and J gave up 5 bases, with 16 bases separating them. Here the CDR3 DNA reads TGTGCCAGCAGCTTGAGGGGAAGGGGCCGGGAGACCCAGTACTTC. It is translated as CASSLRGRGRETQYF.

DNA for the CDR3: TGTGCCAGCAGTTTAGGCTCAATCATCTACAATGAGCAGTTCTTC. Amino acid sequence: CASSLGSIIYNEQFF. The chain links TRBV27 to TRBJ2-1; D call uncertain. The V and J ends lost 2 bases and 3 bases respectively, with 11 bases between them. Germline CDR1 and CDR2: MNHEY and SMNVEV (reference sequence). This CDR3 is 15 amino acids long.

About this clone: Different DNA sequences within this sample yield the same CDR3. This chain uses TRBV27 with TRBJ1-1; 10 nucleotides match TRBD1. V lost 5 bases to trimming and J lost 4 bases; unmatched junction nucleotides: 4. The germline gives CDR1 MNHEY, CDR2 SMNVEV (reference sequence). This CDR3 spans 14 amino acids. The CDR3: CASSPRTGGTEAFF. DNA for the CDR3: TGTGCCAGCAGTCCGCGGACAGGGGGCACTGAAGCTTTCTTT.

The genes are TRBV10-1 and TRBJ2-1, with 8 nucleotides matching TRBD2. The germline gives CDR1 WNHNN, CDR2 SYGVQD (reference sequence). CDR3 length equals 15 residues. J gave up 2 bases and V 3 bases, and 3 bases lay outside the gene matches. CDR3 bases: TGCGCCAGCAGTGAAACTAGCGGAACCTACAATGAGCAGTTCTTC. As protein: CASSETSGTYNEQFF.

The chain links TRBV6-5 to TRBJ1-4; possible D gene TRBD1, 6 bases. Germline loops: CDR1 MNHEY, CDR2 SVGAGI. The CDR3 contains 14 residues. V shed 4 bases and J shed 6 bases, with 12 bases lying between them. CDR3 residues: CASSSYSGDEKLFF. The DNA for the CDR3 is TGTGCCAGCAGTTCTTACTCAGGGGATGAAAAACTGTTTTTT.